A single sample is the source of the 16 T cell receptor beta chains below, sequenced in a study of control samples from healthy donors and cancer patients. Produced via immunoSEQ multiplex PCR; TCRdb's table is partial and in-frame only. The table lists around 200,000 clones, roughly 91% of them singletons. Sequencing was done on a sample of blood. The receptor source for this set is a woman under 40 in good health.

V usage is TRBV19 and J usage is TRBJ2-1, with a possible D match to TRBD2 (6 bases). CDR3 length: 14 amino acids. V lost 1 base and J 3 bases, leaving 7 bases between the germline ends. Germline CDR1 is LNHDA and CDR2 is SQIVND (reference sequence). CDR3 loop: CASSIAEGYNEQFF. CDR3 in DNA: TGTGCCAGTAGTATAGCGGAGGGCTACAATGAGCAGTTCTTC.

The rearrangement joins TRBV7-9 to TRBJ2-1, with unresolved D. Trimming stripped 1 base from V and 0 bases from J, with 7 bases between. The CDR3 sequence is 15 residues long. Germline V gene sequence: CDR1 SEHNR, CDR2 FQNEAQ (reference sequence). CDR3 DNA sequence: TGTGCCAGCAGCTTAGTGTTAAACTCCTACAATGAGCAGTTCTTC. Encoded protein: CASSLVLNSYNEQFF.

This chain uses TRBV6-5 with TRBJ1-6; no reliable D call. The germline V and J ends were trimmed by 0 bases and 6 bases, with 9 bases remaining between them. The CDR3 has 15 amino acids. The germline CDR1 and CDR2 sequences are MNHEY and SVGAGI. The CDR3, as DNA: TGTGCCAGCAGTTACTCGAGTTCGGTTAATTCACCCCTCCACTTT. As protein: CASSYSSSVNSPLHF.

This rearrangement joins TRBV6-2 or TRBV6-3 to TRBJ2-7, with 15 bases identical to TRBD2. Trimming cost V 6 bases and J 6 bases; bases outside gene matches: 9. The V gene's germline CDR1 is MNHEY and CDR2 SVGEGT. CDR3 length equals 16 residues. CDR3 loop: CASSSGTSGRSGEQYF. In nucleotides, the CDR3 is TGTGCCAGCAGCTCCGGGACTAGCGGGAGGTCTGGCGAGCAGTACTTC.

The V gene is TRBV15, the J gene TRBJ2-1, with D unresolved. V dropped 0 bases and J dropped 4 bases, with 10 bases sitting between them. The CDR3 consists of 15 residues. The germline V gene has CDR1 LNHNV and CDR2 YYDKDF (reference sequence). CDR3: CATSREGGQYNEQFF. As DNA, the CDR3 is TGTGCCACCAGCAGAGAGGGCGGTCAGTACAATGAGCAGTTCTTC.

The chain has TRBV6-1 and TRBJ1-2; a weak D match, TRBD1 (5 bases). Trimming shortened V by 2 bases and J by 3 bases, and 10 bases separated the two germline ends. From germline, CDR1 is MNHNS and CDR2 SASEGT. CDR3 length: 14 amino acids. The chain's CDR3 is CASSESGGDYGYTF. The CDR3 DNA sequence: TGTGCCAGCAGTGAATCTGGGGGGGACTATGGCTACACCTTC.

V gene TRBV12-3 or TRBV12-4 combines with J gene TRBJ2-7; a possible D gene is TRBD1 (6 bases). V gave up 3 bases and J gave up 2 bases, with 8 bases separating them. The CDR3 consists of 13 residues. CDR3 loop: CASSLDSTYEQYF. Written as DNA, the CDR3 is TGTGCCAGCAGTTTGGACAGTACCTACGAGCAGTACTTC.

The rearrangement links TRBV18 to TRBJ1-1; 9 positions match TRBD1. Per the germline V gene, CDR1 is KGHSH and CDR2 is LQKENI. The CDR3 runs 15 residues. V dropped 4 bases and J dropped 0; count of bases not matched to a gene: 3. The CDR3 bases are TGTGCCAGCTCACGGACAGGGGCGATGAACACTGAAGCTTTCTTT. Its translation: CASSRTGAMNTEAFF.

The chain joins TRBV7-2 to TRBJ1-2, with D maybe TRBD1 (5 bases). V was pared by 9 bases and J by 2 bases, with 13 bases between. The CDR3 loop spans 13 amino acids. Germline V gene lookup returns CDR1 SGHTA and CDR2 FQGNSA. CDR3 sequence (DNA): TGTGCCAGTACTACGGGACGGAACTATGGCTACACCTTC. Protein sequence: CASTTGRNYGYTF.

The chain has TRBV6-5 and TRBJ1-2; 11 positions match TRBD1. The CDR3 is 14 residues long. The germline V gene encodes CDR1 MNHEY and CDR2 SVGAGI. The J segment lost 7 bases and the V segment lost 2 bases, leaving 3 bases of the junction unmatched. CDR3 protein: CASSYGQGAGGYTF. The CDR3 region has the DNA TGTGCCAGCAGTTACGGACAGGGGGCGGGTGGCTACACCTTC.

The chain links TRBV9 to TRBJ2-1, with 8 bases that match TRBD2. The CDR3 has 16 residues. The J segment lost 3 bases and the V segment lost 4 bases, leaving 9 bases of the junction unmatched. The germline V gene encodes CDR1 SGDLS and CDR2 YYNGEE. CDR3 residues: CASSFLAGNFYNEQFF. CDR3 DNA: TGTGCCAGCAGCTTCTTAGCGGGGAACTTCTACAATGAGCAGTTCTTC.

The chain carries TRBV11-3 and TRBJ2-3, with TRBD2 identical over 7 bases. Germline V gives CDR1 SGHNT, CDR2 YENEEA. Losses at the gene ends were 1 base for V and 5 bases for J; bases not matched to a gene: 6. The CDR3 runs to 15 residues. Written as DNA, the CDR3 is TGTGCCAGCAGCTTAGTGCGGGAGAGGGGAGATACGCAGTATTTT. Translated: CASSLVRERGDTQYF.

The chain combines TRBV24-1 with TRBJ2-3, with 14 bases fitting TRBD2. The CDR3 covers 19 residues. Germline V gene data show CDR1 as KGHDR and CDR2 as SFDVKD. V was clipped by 4 bases and J by 0 bases; unmatched bases: 8. CDR3 amino acids: CATSDLGTSGRSSTDTQYF. The CDR3 region has the DNA TGTGCCACCAGTGACCTCGGGACTAGCGGGAGATCTAGCACAGATACGCAGTATTTT.

The chain links TRBV6-4 to TRBJ1-1; D may be TRBD1 (5 bases). With 6 bases removed from V and 4 bases from J, the gap between germline ends came to 12 bases. Germline CDR1 MRHNA, CDR2 SNTAGT. There are 13 residues in the CDR3. Here the CDR3 reads CASRRQQFTEAFF. CDR3 sequence (DNA): TGTGCCAGCAGACGACAGCAGTTCACTGAAGCTTTCTTT.

This chain connects TRBV3-1 (or the pseudogene TRBV3-2) to TRBJ2-7; TRBD2 matches 11 bases. CDR3 length: 15 amino acids. The germline V gene encodes CDR1 LGHDT and CDR2 YNNKEL (reference sequence). V lost 4 bases and J lost 4; bases outside the gene matches: 6. CDR3 amino acids: CASSLLAGGPYEQYF. The CDR3 region has the DNA TGTGCCAGCAGCCTTCTAGCGGGGGGCCCTTACGAGCAGTACTTC.

Here the CDR3 reads CASSLDQGITEAFF. The CDR3 coding sequence is TGTGCCAGCAGCTTAGACCAGGGAATCACTGAAGCTTTCTTT. The V gene is TRBV11-2, the J gene TRBJ1-1; possibly TRBD1 for D (5 bases). The length of the CDR3 is 14 residues. Germline V gene lookup returns CDR1 SGHAT and CDR2 FQNNGV. Trimming took 0 bases from V and 4 from J, leaving 9 bases between them.